This TCR beta chain was sequenced in a study of blood T cell repertoires in COVID-19 (dated by TCRdb to about 2020). About the study as a whole: Samples covering the acute and convalescent phases of COVID-19 were provided by collaborators in the United States, Italy and Spain. Nearly every sample came with metadata listing a de-identified subject ID, COVID-19 status, age in years and sex. The repertoires were made available in a free public database intended to serve as a resource for research on the immune response to SARS-CoV-2. Where available, HLA class I and class II types were taken from metadata supplied by the sample provider and were not determined by assay-based typing. Samples came from the ongoing ImmuneRACE study (first 160 participants) plus 1,254 subjects from 6 global collaborators. The dataset comprised deeply sampled blood TCRbeta repertoires from subjects exposed to, actively infected with, or recovered from COVID-19. The material from the prospective study consisted of cDNA or gDNA derived from T cells, B-cell-depleted T cells, or PBMCs. What the research found in general, with its limitations: The quantity of clinical and demographic metadata differed by source and by participant and was supplied without curation.

Comment on this clone: Its recognized antigen is unknown. It has no much larger one-base neighbor in the sample; base qualities were not kept.

TCRbeta CDR3 regions were amplified from genomic DNA by means of the immunoSEQ Assay, a bias-controlled multiplex PCR. Regarding the original processing steps: The number of nucleated cells in each sample was estimated from the amplification of reference gene primers within the assay. To quantify the absolute abundance of each unique TCRbeta CDR3 rearrangement, sequence reads were collapsed and filtered. For each sample, productive Simpson clonality was calculated by taking the square root of Simpson's diversity index across productive rearrangements. Not all clones reach the TCRdb copy of this immuneACCESS table, which keeps in-frame sequences only. Checked studies attribute under half of the gap to unresolved V genes and leave the rest unexplained. D and trimming were read from the DNA, whereas the V and J calls and clone size are those reported in that table. For this sample there are 150,000 to 200,000 clones; about 80% appear just once. The top ten hold about 26% of the sample.

The CDR3 sequence holds 15 residues, the cysteine and phenylalanine included. Only CDR3 DNA is held: 45 bases, read in frame from base 1. From a lookup of the germline V gene, CDR1 and CDR2 are SGHRS and YFSETQ. V is trimmed back by 2 bases and J by 7 bases, and the junction contains 8 bases that no gene match accounts for. Each collaborating institution followed its own protocols to collect whole blood in K2EDTA tubes. Collaborator samples were shipped for TCRbeta analysis as frozen whole blood, isolated PBMCs, or DNA extracted from either sample type. In this chain, TRBV5-1 is recombined with TRBJ2-3; 9 of the junction bases match TRBD1. Sequences were obtained from peripheral blood. This sequence was found in a woman aged 70 to 79 with acute or convalescent COVID-19. The CDR3 region reads CASSFGGQGPYTQYF. DNA sequence: TGCGCCAGCAGCTTTGGGGGACAGGGTCCATATACGCAGTATTTT.